This T cell receptor (beta chain) was sequenced during a study of T cell responses to AZD1222 COVID-19 vaccine. Pooled samples include second doses given at about 4 or 12 weeks. Germline V gives CDR1 SGHVS, CDR2 FQNEAQ. After removal of 5 bases from V and 7 bases from J, the junction contained 8 bases not matched to a gene. The CDR3 has 15 residues. In regard to this clone: The antigen remains unidentified.

Method: immunoSEQ multiplex PCR; TCRdb's copy keeps in-frame clones and lacks some. The data show under 150,000 clones, roughly 90% seen once. General study results and limits: Donors in the cohort were predominantly white British and more often female, and clonal diversity was possibly underestimated. Spike-specific TCR breadth and depth went up after people got two AZD1222 doses. Dominant at 160-218 and 743-854, vaccine-associated CD4 TCRs also spanned spike.

The V call is TRBV7-8, the J call TRBJ2-2; 9 bases are shared with TRBD2. This specimen was peripheral blood, taken 28 days after the second AZD1222 dose. The TCR was taken from an adult who received the AZD1222 COVID-19 vaccine. The CDR3 protein is CASSPLAGGIGELFF. DNA for the CDR3: TGTGCCAGCAGCCCGCTGGCGGGAGGGATCGGGGAGCTGTTTTTT. Filled out from reference TRBV7-8 and TRBJ2-2, the complete variable domain reads GAGVSQSPRYKVAKRGQDVALRCDPISGHVSLFWYQQALGQGPEFLTYFQNEAQLDKSGLPSDRFFAERPEGSVSTLKIQRTQQEDSAVYLCASSPLAGGIGELFFGEGSRLTVL.